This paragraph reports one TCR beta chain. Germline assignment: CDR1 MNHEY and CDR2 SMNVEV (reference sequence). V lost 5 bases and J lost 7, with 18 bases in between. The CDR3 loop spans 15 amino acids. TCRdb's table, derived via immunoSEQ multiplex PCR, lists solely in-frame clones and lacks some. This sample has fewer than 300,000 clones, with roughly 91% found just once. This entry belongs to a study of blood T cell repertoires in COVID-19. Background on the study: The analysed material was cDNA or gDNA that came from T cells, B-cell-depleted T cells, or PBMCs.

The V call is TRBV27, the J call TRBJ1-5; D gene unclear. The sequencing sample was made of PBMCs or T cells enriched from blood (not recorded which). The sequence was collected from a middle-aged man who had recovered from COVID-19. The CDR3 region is CASSQESPARQPQHF. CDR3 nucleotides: TGTGCCAGCAGTCAGGAATCACCCGCTCGGCAGCCCCAGCATTTT.